One sample yielded the 19 T cell receptor beta chains listed below, sequenced in a study of cytomegalovirus exposure and HLA in healthy donors. Vbeta (60) and Jbeta (13) primers were used in the PCR. Profiling relied on immunoSEQ multiplex PCR, and the TCRdb table lists in-frame clones only, not all of them. The repertoire holds approximately 94,000 clones, about 80% seen once, with approximately 5.6% in the top ten. Sequencing was performed on PBMCs. These receptors were collected from a man between 25 and 39 years old in good health and CMV-seropositive.

The chain couples TRBV9 to TRBJ1-4; 8 bases match TRBD1. The CDR3 is 14 amino acids. Trimming cost V 4 bases and J 5 bases; bases outside gene matches: 4. CDR1 is SGDLS and CDR2 is YYNGEE in the germline V gene. In nucleotides, the CDR3 is TGTGCCAGCAGCTCTCGACAGGGGAATGAAAAACTGTTTTTT. Residues: CASSSRQGNEKLFF. The full variable domain, its missing parts supplied by reference TRBV9 and TRBJ1-4, is DSGVTQTPKHLITATGQRVTLRCSPRSGDLSVYWYQQSLDQGLQFLIQYYNGEERAKGNILERFSAQQFPDLHSELNLSSLELGDSALYFCASSSRQGNEKLFFGSGTQLSVL.

This rearrangement joins TRBV6-4 to TRBJ2-1; tentatively, D is TRBD1 (5 bases). V was clipped by 6 bases and J by 8 bases, with 17 bases between them. The CDR3 is made up of 14 amino acids. Germline assignment: CDR1 MRHNA and CDR2 SNTAGT. This chain's CDR3 is CASSPGIGGHEQFF. CDR3 in DNA: TGTGCCAGCAGCCCAGGGATAGGCGGTCATGAGCAGTTCTTC.

The chain uses TRBV9 and TRBJ2-1, with D hard to call. The CDR3 runs to 15 residues. V gave up 0 bases and J gave up 0 bases, with 7 bases separating them. CDR1 is SGDLS, CDR2 YYNGEE, per germline. The CDR3 region has the DNA TGTGCCAGCAGCGTAGGTCGGAGCTCCTACAATGAGCAGTTCTTC. As protein: CASSVGRSSYNEQFF.

This chain connects TRBV2 to TRBJ2-7; D gene ambiguous. The germline gives CDR1 SNHLY, CDR2 FYNNEI. The CDR3 loop spans 12 amino acids. The V and J ends lost 1 base and 3 bases respectively, with 4 bases between them. The CDR3 coding sequence is TGTGCCAGCAGTGAAGGCGGCTACGAGCAGTACTTC. It is translated as CASSEGGYEQYF.

The rearrangement links TRBV7-2 to TRBJ1-1; no reliable D call. The CDR3 sequence is 13 residues long. Germline V CDR1 and CDR2: SGHTA, FQGNSA. Trimming took 2 bases from V and 1 from J, leaving 5 bases between them. CDR3 in DNA: TGTGCCAGCAGCTTATCGGGGAACACTGAAGCTTTCTTT. Encoded protein: CASSLSGNTEAFF.

This sequence joins TRBV9 and TRBJ1-1, with a possible D match to TRBD1 (5 bases). The CDR3 totals 14 residues. V lost 4 bases and J lost 2, with 12 bases in between. Germline CDR1 SGDLS, CDR2 YYNGEE. CDR3 in DNA: TGTGCCAGCAGCCCTTCGGGGGATAACACTGAAGCTTTCTTT. It codes for CASSPSGDNTEAFF.

This clone was counted once. The chain combines TRBV6-6 with TRBJ2-7; D gene ambiguous. Looked up from germline, CDR1 is MNHNY and CDR2 is SVGAGI (reference sequence). The CDR3 totals 12 residues. Trimming cost V 2 bases and J 7 bases, with 9 bases left between them. Written as DNA, the CDR3 is TGTGCCAGCAGTTACCCTCTCGGTGAGCAGTACTTC. Protein: CASSYPLGEQYF.

This chain joins TRBV9 and TRBJ2-7; 8 bases are shared with TRBD1. The germline CDR1 and CDR2 sequences are SGDLS and YYNGEE. V lost 4 bases, J lost 4 bases, and 10 bases stayed unmatched. The CDR3 has 15 amino acids. The CDR3 DNA is TGTGCCAGCAGCCTCGCCGGGACAGGTACTTACGAGCAGTACTTC. Its protein is CASSLAGTGTYEQYF.

V and J are TRBV4-1 and TRBJ1-1, with TRBD1 as a possible D gene (5 bases). Germline V lookup: CDR1 MGHRA, CDR2 YSYEKL. This CDR3 region has 15 residues. V lost 0 bases and J 4 bases, leaving 12 bases between the germline ends. CDR3 sequence reads: CASSQDAGRGTEAFF. The CDR3 DNA reads as TGCGCCAGCAGCCAAGATGCAGGGCGTGGCACTGAAGCTTTCTTT.

The CDR3 spells CASSPLPGVRETQYF. The CDR3 region has the DNA TGCGCCAGCAGCCCCCTCCCGGGGGTCCGGGAGACCCAGTACTTC. This chain connects TRBV4-1 to TRBJ2-5, with D possibly TRBD2 on 6 matching bases. The CDR3 runs to 15 residues. V was trimmed by 4 bases and J by 5 bases, leaving 17 bases between them. From germline, CDR1 is MGHRA and CDR2 YSYEKL.

This clone was detected a few times. The rearrangement joins TRBV5-6 to TRBJ1-4, with TRBD1 identical over 9 bases. Germline V gene sequence: CDR1 SGHDT, CDR2 YYEEEE. The CDR3 loop spans 14 amino acids. V was clipped by 4 bases and J by 3 bases; unmatched bases: 1. CDR3 protein: CASSRTGANEKLFF. In nucleotides, the CDR3 is TGTGCCAGCAGCAGGACAGGGGCTAATGAAAAACTGTTTTTT.

The chain is built from TRBV19 and TRBJ2-3; a possible D gene is TRBD2 (6 bases). Deletions cut 1 base from V and 1 base from J, with 9 bases between. The CDR3 is made up of 15 amino acids. Germline CDR1 is LNHDA and CDR2 is SQIVND (reference sequence). In DNA form, the CDR3 reads TGTGCCAGTAGTATAGCGGGAGCTCGCACAGATACGCAGTATTTT. Translation gives CASSIAGARTDTQYF. The full variable domain, in which reference TRBV19 and TRBJ2-3 provide the parts outside the CDR3, is DGGITQSPKYLFRKEGQNVTLSCEQNLNHDAMYWYRQDPGQGLRLIYYSQIVNDFQKGDIAEGYSVSREKKESFPLTVTSAQKNPTAFYLCASSIAGARTDTQYFGPGTRLTVL.

The DNA of the CDR3 is TGTGCCAGCACGGAGGGAAACACCATATATTTT. Encoded protein: CASTEGNTIYF. V and J are TRBV7-6 and TRBJ1-3; no firm D call. The CDR3 has 11 residues. V lost 7 bases to trimming and J lost 4 bases, with 5 bases between them. Germline CDR1 reads SGHVS; CDR2 reads FNYEAQ.

V and J are TRBV2 and TRBJ2-5; 11 bases match TRBD2. The J call is in doubt because the DNA end fits TRBJ2-7 better. This CDR3 region has 15 residues. Germline CDR1 and CDR2: SNHLY and FYNNEI. The CDR3: CASISGRAGSYEQYF. Written as DNA, the CDR3 is TGTGCCAGCATTAGCGGGAGGGCCGGAAGCTACGAGCAGTACTTC.

This sequence joins TRBV5-4 and TRBJ1-3; D possibly corresponds to TRBD1 (6 bases). V lost 4 bases, J lost 1 base, and 15 bases lay in between. The CDR3 contains 16 residues. Germline-derived CDR1 and CDR2 are SGHNT and YYREEE (reference sequence). This CDR3 is CASSPRAGESGNTIYF. The CDR3 coding sequence is TGTGCCAGCAGCCCCCGAGCAGGGGAATCTGGAAACACCATATATTTT.

This clone was picked up one time. V usage is TRBV5-6 and J usage is TRBJ1-3; unclear D gene. Germline CDR1 is SGHDT and CDR2 is YYEEEE. V was cut by 5 bases and J by 2 bases, with 11 bases left in between. This CDR3 has 14 amino acids. This CDR3 reads CASSVWGAGNTIYF. The DNA for the CDR3 is TGTGCCAGCAGTGTCTGGGGAGCTGGAAACACCATATATTTT. The complete variable domain, with remaining parts taken from reference TRBV5-6 and TRBJ1-3, reads DAGVTQSPTHLIKTRGQQVTLRCSPKSGHDTVSWYQQALGQGPQFIFQYYEEEERQRGNFPDRFSGHQFPNYSSELNVNALLLGDSALYLCASSVWGAGNTIYFGEGSWLTVV.

The chain recombines TRBV5-1 with TRBJ2-2; 9 bases fit TRBD2. Germline V gene data show CDR1 as SGHRS and CDR2 as YFSETQ. J gave up 5 bases and V 4 bases, and 9 bases lay outside the gene matches. The CDR3 contains 16 residues. CDR3 sequence reads: CASSPGGLARTGELFF. The CDR3 nucleotides are TGCGCCAGCAGCCCTGGGGGACTAGCTCGGACCGGGGAGCTGTTTTTT.

J is TRBJ2-1 and V is TRBV7-2; TRBD1 matches 7 bases. Germline trimming cut 4 bases from V and 0 bases from J; bases unmatched to any gene: 6. CDR3 length: 16 amino acids. Germline V gene data show CDR1 as SGHTA and CDR2 as FQGNSA. CDR3 region: CASSSGSGGSYNEQFF. CDR3 DNA sequence: TGTGCCAGCAGCTCAGGATCAGGGGGCTCCTACAATGAGCAGTTCTTC. The full variable domain, its missing parts supplied by reference TRBV7-2 and TRBJ2-1, is GAGVSQSPSNKVTEKGKDVELRCDPISGHTALYWYRQSLGQGLEFLIYFQGNSAPDKSGLPSDRFSAERTGGSVSTLTIQRTQQEDSAVYLCASSSGSGGSYNEQFFGPGTRLTVL.

With regard to this clone: A clone one base away is much larger, so this may be a read error. The chain recombines TRBV7-9 with TRBJ1-1; 7 positions match TRBD1. V was clipped by 5 bases and J by 1 base; unmatched bases: 7. The CDR3 is 15 amino acids. Germline V lookup: CDR1 SEHNR, CDR2 FQNEAQ (reference sequence). For the CDR3, the DNA is TGTGCCAGCAGCCCCCAGACAGGGAGGAACACTGAAGCTTTCTTT. Protein: CASSPQTGRNTEAFF.